This paragraph reports one T cell receptor beta chain. It has no known antigen specificity. Per-base quality was not reported, and no clone a single base away is much larger than it. The record originates from a study of blood T cell repertoires in COVID-19 (TCRdb year 2020). In terms of the full investigation: The collaborator samples originated in the United States, Italy and Spain and spanned the acute and convalescent phases of COVID-19. Sample metadata almost always included a de-identified subject ID, COVID-19 status, age in years and sex. The repertoires were released in a freely available public database intended as a resource for research on the immune response to SARS-CoV-2. Where HLA class I and class II types were available, the types were taken from metadata supplied by the sample provider, not from assay-based typing. The dataset comprised deeply sampled blood TCRbeta repertoires from subjects exposed to, actively infected with, or recovered from COVID-19. The prospective study material was composed of cDNA or gDNA derived from T cells, B-cell-depleted T cells, or PBMCs. The samples were drawn from the first 160 participants of the ongoing ImmuneRACE study and from 950 to 1,500 subjects provided by 6 global collaborators. The investigation overall reported the following: The amount of clinical and demographic metadata varied by source and participant and was provided uncurated.

Measured from the cysteine to the phenylalanine, the CDR3 is 20 residues long. Of all the DNA, just the CDR3 is kept, 60 bases in frame from base 1. Compared with germline, V lacks 5 bases and J lacks 1 base; bases without a gene match: 12. CDR1 and CDR2, per the germline V gene, are LGHNA and YNFKEQ. TCRbeta CDR3 regions were amplified from genomic DNA using the immunoSEQ Assay, a bias-controlled multiplex PCR. Per the authors' processing: Nucleated cell counts per sample were estimated from amplification of reference gene primers within the assay. Sequence reads were collapsed and filtered to measure the absolute abundance of every unique TCRbeta CDR3 rearrangement. For each sample, productive Simpson clonality was calculated as the square root of Simpson's diversity index over productive rearrangements. In its TCRdb copy, this immuneACCESS table keeps in-frame sequences only and misses some clones. Where compared with another copy, unresolved V genes explain less than half of these, and the others have no known cause. The V and J calls and clone size are taken from that table; D and trimming were inferred from the DNA. This sample has around 120,000 clones in its table, and about 90% of those were observed once. The ten largest clones take up roughly 8.2% of the sample.

Whole blood was collected in K2EDTA tubes by collaborating institutions according to the institutions' own protocols. For TCRbeta analysis, collaborators shipped samples in one of three forms: frozen whole blood, isolated PBMCs, or DNA extracted from either of those sample types. Material for sequencing was peripheral blood. The sequence was obtained from a human donor in a cohort sampled during active COVID-19. The sequence is built from TRBV4-2 and TRBJ2-3; 16 bases in the junction line up with TRBD2. The nucleotide sequence reads as follows: TGTGCCAGCAGCTCCTGGGGCGGGACTAGCGGGAGGGAGGGCACAGATACGCAGTATTTT. This yields the protein CASSSWGGTSGREGTDTQYF.